The following is a TCR beta chain sequence with its context. Germline V gives CDR1 MGHRA, CDR2 YSYEKL. This CDR3 has 18 residues. With 0 bases removed from V and 6 bases from J, the gap between germline ends came to 24 bases. The record originates from a study of regulatory T cells in long-lasting Graves disease. Time point denoted: newly diagnosed GD, antithyroid drugs for less than 3 months. From RNA extracted from PBMCs, the TCR library was made. To make TCR beta libraries, researchers used iRepertoire HTBI primers and Arm-PCR of CDR3 regions. TCRdb redid the calling of the multiplex PCR reads with MiXCR, one entry per CDR3 protein. Among 450,000 to 650,000 distinct CDR3 sequences, more than 15% were seen once, and the ten largest hold 25%. These data also featured in a second study, about T cells in Graves' hyperthyroidism and ophthalmopathy. That source adds: The patients, who ranged from 18 to 65 in age, presented with newly diagnosed hyperthyroidism lasting under 2 months. A first-round RT-PCR of the TCR CDR3 used the HTBI primer set. Expanded thyroid clonotypes (above 0.001) were mostly also found in blood.

The sequence was collected from a woman aged 40 to 65 with Graves disease. The V and J genes are TRBV4-1 and TRBJ2-7; possible D gene TRBD1, 5 bases. The sequenced sample was peripheral blood mononuclear cells (PBMCs), obtained at new diagnosis, from a patient treated with antithyroid drugs. The CDR3 bases are TGCGCCAGCAGCCAAGATCCCAAGGGGCAGGGCGTTTCGAGCGAGCAGTACTTC. This codes for CASSQDPKGQGVSSEQYF.